The rows below give T cell receptor beta chains drawn from one sample of a study of cytomegalovirus exposure and HLA in healthy donors. Method: immunoSEQ multiplex PCR; TCRdb's copy keeps in-frame clones and lacks some. In the table there are more than 140,000 clones, 64% of which are singletons. Sequencing was carried out using PBMCs. The receptors shown here come from a woman in her thirties in good health and CMV-seropositive. CDR3s include the opening cysteine and the closing phenylalanine or tryptophan. D genes are given only for firm matches. A row's size may be missing; if present it is once, few, many or a size class.

d_call: TRBD1; cdr3_length: 13; j_call: TRBJ1-2; v_call: TRBV5-1; clone_size: .; cdr3_nt: TGCGCCAGCAGCCAGCAGGGGGCAGGTGGCTACACCTTC; cdr3_aa: CASSQQGAGGYTF
d_call: .; cdr3_length: 14; j_call: TRBJ1-1; v_call: TRBV10-1; clone_size: few; cdr3_nt: TGCGCCAGCAGTGAAACTTCAGGGGACACTGAAGCTTTCTTT; cdr3_aa: CASSETSGDTEAFF
d_call: .; cdr3_length: 14; j_call: TRBJ1-3; v_call: TRBV28; clone_size: few; cdr3_nt: TGTGCCAGCAGTTTATCAGGGCTTGGAAACACCATATATTTT; cdr3_aa: CASSLSGLGNTIYF
d_call: .; cdr3_length: 14; j_call: TRBJ2-7; v_call: TRBV30; clone_size: .; cdr3_nt: TGTGCCTGGAGTACTACCTCCAGGGCCCACGAGCAGTACTTC; cdr3_aa: CAWSTTSRAHEQYF
d_call: TRBD2; cdr3_length: 15; j_call: TRBJ2-5; v_call: TRBV5-6; clone_size: .; cdr3_nt: TGTGCCAGCAGCTTGTCTCCTCGGACTAGCGAGACCCAGTACTTC; cdr3_aa: CASSLSPRTSETQYF
d_call: .; cdr3_length: 17; j_call: TRBJ1-6; v_call: TRBV4-1; clone_size: .; cdr3_nt: TGCGCCAGCAGCCAACGAAACGCGCAGGGGTATAATTCACCCCTCCACTTT; cdr3_aa: CASSQRNAQGYNSPLHF
d_call: .; cdr3_length: 15; j_call: TRBJ1-5; v_call: TRBV19; clone_size: .; cdr3_nt: TGTGCCAGTAGTATAGAGGGGCTTAGCAATCAGCCCCAGCATTTT; cdr3_aa: CASSIEGLSNQPQHF
d_call: .; cdr3_length: 18; j_call: TRBJ1-1; v_call: TRBV5-1; clone_size: few; cdr3_nt: TGCGCCAGCAGCTTGTGGGGGGCTGCGGGGGCGTCGGAAACTGAAGCTTTCTTT; cdr3_aa: CASSLWGAAGASETEAFF
d_call: .; cdr3_length: 16; j_call: TRBJ1-5; v_call: TRBV5-5; clone_size: .; cdr3_nt: TGTGCCAGCAGCTTGTTGGGCAGGGGAGTCGATCAGCCCCAGCATTTT; cdr3_aa: CASSLLGRGVDQPQHF
d_call: .; cdr3_length: 12; j_call: TRBJ2-7; v_call: TRBV29-1; clone_size: few; cdr3_nt: TGCAGCGTTGAAACAGGGAACTACGAGCAGTACTTC; cdr3_aa: CSVETGNYEQYF
d_call: TRBD2; cdr3_length: 11; j_call: TRBJ2-1; v_call: TRBV13; clone_size: .; cdr3_nt: TGTGCCAGCAGCCGGGGGGGTGAGCAGTTCTTC; cdr3_aa: CASSRGGEQFF
d_call: TRBD1; cdr3_length: 17; j_call: TRBJ2-6; v_call: TRBV7-9; clone_size: .; cdr3_nt: TGTGCCAGCAGACAGTGGACAGGGGCTAGAAGGGCCAACGTCCTGACTTTC; cdr3_aa: CASRQWTGARRANVLTF
d_call: .; cdr3_length: 15; j_call: TRBJ2-6; v_call: TRBV7-7; clone_size: .; cdr3_nt: TGTGCCAGCAGCCCCGCCAGCTCTGGGGCCAACGTCCTGACTTTC; cdr3_aa: CASSPASSGANVLTF
d_call: .; cdr3_length: 13; j_call: TRBJ1-5; v_call: TRBV19; clone_size: .; cdr3_nt: TGTGCCAGTATGGGGGGTTTCTATCAGCCCCAGCATTTT; cdr3_aa: CASMGGFYQPQHF
d_call: TRBD2; cdr3_length: 14; j_call: TRBJ2-1; v_call: TRBV27; clone_size: .; cdr3_nt: TGTGCCAGCAGTTGGGCTAGCGGGAGCGATGAGCAGTTCTTC; cdr3_aa: CASSWASGSDEQFF
d_call: .; cdr3_length: 12; j_call: TRBJ1-1; v_call: TRBV11-1; clone_size: .; cdr3_nt: TGTGCCAGCAGCCACGGAGCGGCTGAAGCTTTCTTT; cdr3_aa: CASSHGAAEAFF
d_call: .; cdr3_length: 15; j_call: TRBJ1-1; v_call: TRBV13; clone_size: .; cdr3_nt: TGTGCCAGCAGCTCAATGCCTGTGGGGGGCACTGAAGCTTTCTTT; cdr3_aa: CASSSMPVGGTEAFF